This is a list of T cell receptor beta chains from one sample in a study of molecular identifiers for immune sequencing clone quantification. TCRdb called the PCR reads again in MiXCR, with one record for every CDR3 protein. The sample lists about 510,000 distinct CDR3 sequences, roughly 24% occurring once. The specimen sequenced was naive CD8+ T cells from blood, with Jurkat cell RNA spiked in. The receptors derive from a human donor in good health. Some libraries in this study had Jurkat cell RNA spiked in. Each CDR3 is given with its conserved first and last residue. Each record gives: V gene, clone size, J gene, D gene, CDR3 protein, CDR3 DNA. A D gene is named only where the DNA matches it firmly. Expanded clones get a size class; other rows say once, few or many, or leave the size out.

TRBV6-1,few,TRBJ2-3,NA,CASSVGQSSTDTQYF,TGTGCCAGCAGTGTAGGACAGTCCTCTACAGATACGCAGTATTTT
TRBV7-9,NA,TRBJ1-5,NA,CASSPPGPGGSNQPQHF,TGTGCCAGCAGTCCTCCGGGTCCGGGAGGTTCCAATCAGCCCCAGCATTTT
TRBV6-5,NA,TRBJ2-1,NA,CASSDIRETANNEQFF,TGTGCCAGCAGCGATATTCGGGAGACAGCGAACAATGAGCAGTTCTTC
TRBV20-1,few,TRBJ2-7,NA,CSAPYDKPDYEQYF,TGCAGTGCCCCCTACGATAAACCTGACTACGAGCAGTACTTC
TRBV3-1,NA,TRBJ2-3,NA,CASSQVGTSSLDTQYF,TGTGCCAGCAGCCAAGTAGGGACCTCGTCTCTGGATACGCAGTATTTT
TRBV4-1,few,TRBJ1-1,TRBD1,CASSQINRDRGAFF,TGCGCCAGCAGCCAAATAAACCGGGACAGGGGAGCTTTCTTT
TRBV6-5,few,TRBJ2-7,TRBD1,CASSLTGGSEQYF,TGTGCCAGCAGCCTGACAGGGGGCAGCGAGCAGTACTTC
TRBV12-3/TRBV12-4,NA,TRBJ2-7,TRBD1,CASSLYSTGGGYEQYF,TGTGCCAGCAGTCTATACTCGACAGGGGGCGGGTACGAGCAGTACTTC
TRBV4-2,NA,TRBJ2-5,NA,CASSQSVLGETQYF,TGTGCCAGCAGCCAATCTGTTCTGGGCGAGACCCAGTACTTC
TRBV20-1,NA,TRBJ2-3,NA,CSARSTGITDTQYF,TGCAGTGCTAGATCGACAGGAATCACAGATACGCAGTATTTT
TRBV21-1,NA,TRBJ1-2,NA,CASRHNRGSYGYTF,TGTGCCAGCAGACATAACAGGGGAAGTTATGGCTACACCTTC
TRBV5-6,many,TRBJ2-7,NA,CASSLVRDIIHEQYF,TGTGCCAGCAGCTTGGTCAGGGACATCATCCACGAGCAGTACTTC
TRBV4-3,NA,TRBJ1-2,NA,CASSQDTSSPWDYTF,TGCGCCAGCAGCCAAGATACGTCTTCTCCCTGGGACTACACCTTC
TRBV6-2/TRBV6-3,NA,TRBJ2-1,NA,CASSTPLSSSYNEQFF,TGTGCCAGCAGTACACCTCTCTCCAGCTCCTACAATGAGCAGTTCTTC
TRBV7-9,many,TRBJ2-3,NA,CASSPQDSSTDTQYF,TGTGCCAGCAGCCCTCAGGACAGTAGCACAGATACGCAGTATTTT
TRBV6-5,many,TRBJ2-7,TRBD2,CASSTRASGSYEQYF,TGTGCCAGCAGTACTCGCGCTAGCGGGAGTTACGAGCAGTACTTC
TRBV7-9,NA,TRBJ1-1,NA,CASKSASRNTEAFF,TGTGCCAGCAAGTCAGCGTCCCGGAACACTGAAGCTTTCTTT
TRBV28,many,TRBJ2-3,TRBD2,CASSLILAGEEDTQYF,TGTGCCAGCAGTTTAATCCTAGCGGGAGAAGAGGATACGCAGTATTTT
TRBV25-1,once,TRBJ2-2,NA,CASSGLTPGELFF,TGTGCCAGCAGTGGACTCACCCCCGGGGAGCTGTTTTTT
TRBV28,NA,TRBJ1-5,TRBD1,CASRTRTGGLNQPQHF,TGTGCCAGCAGAACCCGGACAGGGGGCCTCAATCAGCCCCAGCATTTT
TRBV2,few,TRBJ2-2,NA,CASSEAAPPTNTGELFF,TGTGCCAGCAGTGAAGCGGCCCCACCCACCAACACCGGGGAGCTGTTTTTT
TRBV27,few,TRBJ1-1,NA,CASSFVGALEAFF,TGTGCCAGCAGTTTTGTGGGGGCTCTTGAAGCTTTCTTT
TRBV10-2,NA,TRBJ2-7,NA,CASGTLVSEQYF,TGCGCCAGCGGAACCTTGGTCTCCGAGCAGTACTTC
TRBV13,NA,TRBJ2-7,TRBD2,CARRPAGTSGRYEQYF,TGTGCCCGCCGCCCAGCCGGGACTAGCGGGAGGTACGAGCAGTACTTC
TRBV7-9,few,TRBJ2-7,NA,CASSLATGNDREQYF,TGTGCCAGCAGCTTAGCGACAGGCAACGATCGTGAGCAGTACTTC
TRBV9,once,TRBJ2-7,TRBD2,CASSVGSGGAYEQHF,TGTGCCAGCAGCGTAGGTAGCGGGGGGGCCTACGAGCAGCACTTC
TRBV9,NA,TRBJ2-3,NA,CASSVRGHGADTQYF,TGTGCCAGCAGCGTACGGGGGCACGGGGCAGATACGCAGTATTTT
TRBV7-2,NA,TRBJ1-4,NA,CASSPDGGYNEKLFF,TGTGCCAGCAGCCCAGATGGGGGATATAATGAAAAACTGTTTTTT
TRBV7-2,NA,TRBJ2-3,TRBD2,CASSLGGGATDTQYF,TGTGCCAGCAGCTTAGGCGGGGGGGCAACAGATACGCAGTATTTT
TRBV28,many,TRBJ2-3,NA,CASSPPDRNTDTQYF,TGTGCCAGCAGCCCACCCGACCGAAACACAGATACGCAGTATTTT
TRBV9,NA,TRBJ1-1,NA,CASSVATAGSEAFF,TGTGCCAGCAGCGTAGCTACGGCCGGGAGTGAAGCTTTCTTT
TRBV4-1,many,TRBJ1-2,TRBD1,CASSQGTGDYGYTF,TGCGCCAGCAGCCAGGGAACAGGGGACTATGGCTACACCTTC
TRBV11-2,many,TRBJ2-3,NA,CASSFHISSSTDTQYF,TGTGCCAGCAGCTTCCACATCTCCTCTAGCACAGATACGCAGTATTTT
TRBV9,few,TRBJ2-1,NA,CASSVGGGSGEQFF,TGTGCCAGCAGCGTCGGGGGCGGGAGCGGTGAGCAGTTCTTC
TRBV9,many,TRBJ2-6,NA,CASSVSWTETHSGANVLTF,TGTGCCAGCAGCGTAAGTTGGACAGAAACACACTCTGGGGCCAACGTCCTGACTTTC
TRBV29-1,NA,TRBJ2-1,TRBD2,CSVESSGGYNEQFF,TGCAGCGTTGAATCGTCGGGGGGCTACAATGAGCAGTTCTTC
TRBV2,many,TRBJ2-2,TRBD1,CASSDIWTGVAGELFF,TGTGCCAGCAGTGATATCTGGACAGGCGTAGCCGGGGAGCTGTTTTTT
TRBV27,NA,TRBJ2-7,TRBD1,CASRDRAGYYEQYF,TGTGCCAGCAGGGACAGGGCAGGTTACTACGAGCAGTACTTC
TRBV28,NA,TRBJ2-7,NA,CASSPQVRFPYEQYF,TGTGCCAGCAGTCCCCAGGTTAGATTTCCCTACGAGCAGTACTTC
TRBV3-2,NA,TRBJ2-2,NA,CASGTPRAGELFF,TGTGCCAGCGGGACACCACGGGCCGGGGAGCTGTTTTTT
TRBV29-1,NA,TRBJ1-1,TRBD1,CGVETGGTEAFF,TGCGGCGTTGAAACAGGGGGCACTGAAGCTTTCTTT
TRBV5-3,NA,TRBJ1-2,NA,CASSSGRLGYTF,TGTGCCAGCAGCTCGGGCCGGCTTGGCTACACCTTC
TRBV30,many,TRBJ2-1,NA,CAWSHTGGYEQFF,TGTGCCTGGAGCCATACCGGGGGATATGAGCAGTTCTTC
TRBV7-9,few,TRBJ1-2,TRBD1,CASSWTGGNGYTF,TGTGCCAGCAGCTGGACAGGGGGGAACGGCTACACCTTC
TRBV9,few,TRBJ2-3,NA,CASSELSSTDTQYF,TGTGCCAGCAGCGAACTTAGCAGCACAGATACGCAGTATTTT
TRBV6-5,NA,TRBJ1-2,NA,CASSYTEAGESPINYGYTF,TGTGCCAGCAGTTACACAGAGGCAGGAGAAAGCCCTATTAACTATGGCTACACCTTC
TRBV27,few,TRBJ1-5,NA,CASSLRGGDQPQHF,TGTGCCAGCAGTTTAAGGGGGGGCGATCAGCCCCAGCATTTT
TRBV7-9,many,TRBJ2-7,TRBD1,CASSPRTGVEQYF,TGTGCCAGCAGCCCTCGGACAGGGGTCGAGCAGTACTTC
TRBV7-9,NA,TRBJ2-1,TRBD2,CASGTSSGRGYNEQFF,TGTGCCAGCGGCACTTCTAGCGGACGAGGATACAATGAGCAGTTCTTC
TRBV9,few,TRBJ1-5,NA,CASSVGFSNRPQHF,TGTGCCAGCAGCGTAGGGTTTAGCAATCGGCCCCAGCATTTT
TRBV6-2/TRBV6-3,few,TRBJ2-7,NA,CASSYANYEQYF,TGTGCCAGCAGTTACGCAAACTACGAGCAGTACTTC
TRBV5-6,NA,TRBJ2-5,NA,CASSRIKEPQYF,TGTGCCAGCAGCCGAATCAAAGAGCCCCAGTACTTC
TRBV28,many,TRBJ2-6,NA,CASSLGGANVLTF,TGTGCCAGCAGTTTAGGCGGGGCCAACGTCCTGACTTTC
TRBV4-3,few,TRBJ1-1,TRBD1,CASSQRQGKAEAFF,TGCGCCAGCAGCCAAAGACAGGGGAAGGCTGAAGCTTTCTTT
TRBV28,few,TRBJ2-3,NA,CASSLGRTKSTDTQYF,TGTGCCAGCAGTTTAGGCAGGACCAAGAGCACAGATACGCAGTATTTT